This TCR beta chain came from a study of shared clonotypes between healthy human individuals. In the study overall: Participating donors consisted of a couple of women and a few men aged 18 to 49.

Only in-frame clones appear in the TCRdb table, and some are missing; sequencing was by immunoSEQ multiplex PCR. The sample includes over 800,000 clones, about 92% of them seen just once. Naive CD8 cells lacked CD45RO, underwent positive selection for CCR7 and left out terminally differentiated effector memory CD45RA+ cells. Per the germline V gene, CDR1 is PRHDT and CDR2 is FYEKMQ (reference sequence). This CDR3 has 16 amino acids. V was trimmed by 1 base and J by 0 bases, leaving 10 bases between them. This clonotype originated in a man aged 25-40 years in good health. Sequencing was performed on naive CD8+ T cells sorted from blood. This rearrangement joins TRBV13 to TRBJ2-1; the D gene is possibly TRBD1 (5 bases). The CDR3 coding sequence is TGTGCCAGCAGCTTAGAGGGCAGGGTCTCCTACAATGAGCAGTTCTTC. Encoded protein: CASSLEGRVSYNEQFF.